A selection of T cell receptor beta chains follows, all from one sample in a study of PD-L1 blockade in urothelial cancer. Here immunoSEQ multiplex PCR was the method, and the copy in TCRdb shows in-frame clones only, minus some. The data contain almost 90,000 clones, roughly 84% of them singletons. Sample: PBMCs, taken around atezolizumab (anti-PD-L1) treatment. Every receptor here comes from a man in his 60s with urothelial cancer. Both conserved end residues are part of each CDR3. A D gene is named only where the DNA matches it firmly. Size values are once, few and many counts, or a class for expanded clones, and some rows have none.

v_call: TRBV5-1
clone_size: once
j_call: TRBJ1-4
d_call: .
cdr3_nt: TGCGCCAGCAGCTTGGGTGGCAGTGGCGAAAAACTGTTTTTT
cdr3_aa: CASSLGGSGEKLFF

v_call: TRBV18
clone_size: .
j_call: TRBJ1-1
d_call: .
cdr3_nt: TGTGCCAGCTCACCAGGAATTGGGGGGGGAAACACTGAAGCTTTCTTT
cdr3_aa: CASSPGIGGGNTEAFF

v_call: TRBV9
clone_size: .
j_call: TRBJ2-1
d_call: TRBD1
cdr3_nt: TGTGCCAGCAGCGGCGGAGACAGGGTCAATGAGCAGTTCTTC
cdr3_aa: CASSGGDRVNEQFF

v_call: TRBV11-2
clone_size: .
j_call: TRBJ2-6
d_call: .
cdr3_nt: TGTGCCAGCAGCCCGCCACCATATGGGGCCCGCGGGGCCAACGTCCTGACTTTC
cdr3_aa: CASSPPPYGARGANVLTF

v_call: TRBV30
clone_size: .
j_call: TRBJ2-5
d_call: .
cdr3_nt: TGTGCCTGGAGCAGTGTAAAAGAGACCCAGTACTTC
cdr3_aa: CAWSSVKETQYF

v_call: TRBV6-6
clone_size: .
j_call: TRBJ2-7
d_call: .
cdr3_nt: TGTGCCAGCAGTTACTATAGAGAAGAGCAGTACTTC
cdr3_aa: CASSYYREEQYF

v_call: TRBV5-1
clone_size: .
j_call: TRBJ2-5
d_call: TRBD1
cdr3_nt: TGCGCCAGCAGCTTGGAGGGGGCGCCGGGTATGGCCCTAGAGACCCAGTACTTC
cdr3_aa: CASSLEGAPGMALETQYF

v_call: TRBV14
clone_size: .
j_call: TRBJ2-3
d_call: TRBD2
cdr3_nt: TGTGCCAGCAGCCCTCCGGGTAGCGGGAGAAATACGCAGTATTTT
cdr3_aa: CASSPPGSGRNTQYF

v_call: TRBV6-5
clone_size: .
j_call: TRBJ1-1
d_call: .
cdr3_nt: TGTGCCAGCAGTCTAGACGGGGGGGAATCTGAAGCTTTCTTT
cdr3_aa: CASSLDGGESEAFF

v_call: TRBV10-3
clone_size: .
j_call: TRBJ2-7
d_call: .
cdr3_nt: TGTGCCATTGGCCGGCCACTCCGGGACTCACGGTTCGAGCAGTACTTC
cdr3_aa: CAIGRPLRDSRFEQYF

v_call: TRBV6-1
clone_size: .
j_call: TRBJ2-1
d_call: .
cdr3_nt: TGTGCCAGCAGTGAAAATAGGGCCCTAGGGGGTGAGCAGTTCTTC
cdr3_aa: CASSENRALGGEQFF

v_call: TRBV19
clone_size: .
j_call: TRBJ2-2
d_call: TRBD1
cdr3_nt: TGTGCCAGTGCGGGGACAGGGGCGGTCGGGGAGCTGTTTTTT
cdr3_aa: CASAGTGAVGELFF

v_call: TRBV6-5
clone_size: .
j_call: TRBJ2-3
d_call: TRBD1
cdr3_nt: TGTGCCAGCAGTTCGGGACAGGGGGAGTATTTT
cdr3_aa: CASSSGQGEYF

v_call: TRBV5-6
clone_size: .
j_call: TRBJ1-5
d_call: .
cdr3_nt: TGTGCCAGCAGCTTGGGAGGGAGCGGGCATCAGCCCCAGCATTTT
cdr3_aa: CASSLGGSGHQPQHF

v_call: TRBV7-6
clone_size: .
j_call: TRBJ2-3
d_call: .
cdr3_nt: TGTGCCAGCAGCTTCGGCGGGGGCACAGATACGCAGTATTTT
cdr3_aa: CASSFGGGTDTQYF

v_call: TRBV28
clone_size: .
j_call: TRBJ2-4
d_call: TRBD1
cdr3_nt: TGTGCCAGCAGTCCCTACCCGGACAGGGGCCAGTACTTC
cdr3_aa: CASSPYPDRGQYF

v_call: TRBV9
clone_size: .
j_call: TRBJ1-4
d_call: TRBD1
cdr3_nt: TGTGCCAGCAGCGTAGAGGGACAGCCAAATGAAAAACTGTTTTTT
cdr3_aa: CASSVEGQPNEKLFF

v_call: TRBV4-3
clone_size: .
j_call: TRBJ1-2
d_call: .
cdr3_nt: TGCGCCAGCAGCCAAGAGGAGTCCTCAAGTCTCTACACCTTC
cdr3_aa: CASSQEESSSLYTF

v_call: TRBV6-5
clone_size: .
j_call: TRBJ2-7
d_call: TRBD2
cdr3_nt: TGTGCCAGCAGTTACTCGCCTAGCGGGGCTGCCTACGAGCAGTACTTC
cdr3_aa: CASSYSPSGAAYEQYF

v_call: TRBV5-4
clone_size: once
j_call: TRBJ2-7
d_call: .
cdr3_nt: TGTGCCAGCAGCTTGGGTGGGCGCAGCTCCTACGAGCAGTACTTC
cdr3_aa: CASSLGGRSSYEQYF

v_call: TRBV6-1
clone_size: few
j_call: TRBJ1-5
d_call: TRBD1
cdr3_nt: TGTGCCAGCAGATACGGGACAGGGGGCTATCAGCCCCAGCATTTT
cdr3_aa: CASRYGTGGYQPQHF

v_call: TRBV2
clone_size: few
j_call: TRBJ2-7
d_call: TRBD2
cdr3_nt: TGTGCCAGCAGTGTTGACGGGGGGGCCGGGGAGCAGTACTTC
cdr3_aa: CASSVDGGAGEQYF

v_call: TRBV30
clone_size: once
j_call: TRBJ1-4
d_call: TRBD1
cdr3_nt: TGTGCCTGGAGTGCGGGACAGAATCGAGGCGAAAAACTGTTTTTT
cdr3_aa: CAWSAGQNRGEKLFF

v_call: TRBV6-5
clone_size: .
j_call: TRBJ1-4
d_call: TRBD1
cdr3_nt: TGTGCCACAGGGGGCTTGGGAGCTAATGAAAAACTGTTTTTT
cdr3_aa: CATGGLGANEKLFF

v_call: TRBV6-1
clone_size: .
j_call: TRBJ1-1
d_call: .
cdr3_nt: TGTGCCAGCAGTGATGGTCCAGGGTTGTACTTCTTT
cdr3_aa: CASSDGPGLYFF

v_call: TRBV7-3
clone_size: .
j_call: TRBJ2-1
d_call: TRBD2
cdr3_nt: TGTGCCAGCAGTTGCCACCCACTAGCGGGGCAAAATTGCTCCTACAATGAGCAGTTCTTC
cdr3_aa: CASSCHPLAGQNCSYNEQFF

v_call: TRBV18
clone_size: .
j_call: TRBJ2-2
d_call: TRBD2
cdr3_nt: TGTGCCACCATACGGGGACTATCGTTTACCGGGGAGCTGTTTTTT
cdr3_aa: CATIRGLSFTGELFF

v_call: TRBV11-3
clone_size: few
j_call: TRBJ2-1
d_call: TRBD2
cdr3_nt: TGTGCCAGCAGTCAAGGACTAGCGGGACTTAATGAGCAGTTCTTC
cdr3_aa: CASSQGLAGLNEQFF

v_call: TRBV19
clone_size: .
j_call: TRBJ1-4
d_call: TRBD1
cdr3_nt: TGTGCCAGTAGGGGGGACAGCATGGGTGAAAAACTGTTTTTT
cdr3_aa: CASRGDSMGEKLFF

v_call: TRBV6-6
clone_size: .
j_call: TRBJ2-5
d_call: TRBD1
cdr3_nt: TGTGCCAGCAGTTTATCCGGGACAGGCGGCGAGACCCAGTACTTC
cdr3_aa: CASSLSGTGGETQYF

v_call: TRBV11-2
clone_size: .
j_call: TRBJ1-2
d_call: .
cdr3_nt: TGTGCCAGCAGCTTAGGGGCCCGCTATGGCTACACCTTC
cdr3_aa: CASSLGARYGYTF

v_call: TRBV13
clone_size: few
j_call: TRBJ2-3
d_call: TRBD2
cdr3_nt: TGTGCCAGCAGCTTCCTCGGACTAGCGGGGGAACCAAATCCAGATACGCAGTATTTT
cdr3_aa: CASSFLGLAGEPNPDTQYF

v_call: TRBV5-8
clone_size: .
j_call: TRBJ2-3
d_call: TRBD1
cdr3_nt: TGTGCCAGCAGCCTCCGACAGGGGACGCGGGCAGATACGCAGTATTTT
cdr3_aa: CASSLRQGTRADTQYF

v_call: TRBV28
clone_size: .
j_call: TRBJ2-4
d_call: .
cdr3_nt: TGTGCCAGCAGTTCCCTTATTCTATCACTAGCCAAAAACATTCAGTACTTC
cdr3_aa: CASSSLILSLAKNIQYF

v_call: TRBV21-1
clone_size: .
j_call: TRBJ2-1
d_call: .
cdr3_nt: TGTGCCAGCAGCACCCCCGACAGAGTTGCCTACAATGAGCAGTTCTTC
cdr3_aa: CASSTPDRVAYNEQFF

v_call: TRBV6-6
clone_size: few
j_call: TRBJ2-7
d_call: TRBD2
cdr3_nt: TGTGCCAGCAGTGGGGGGACTAGCGGGAACTACGAGCAGTACTTC
cdr3_aa: CASSGGTSGNYEQYF

v_call: TRBV5-6
clone_size: .
j_call: TRBJ1-2
d_call: TRBD1
cdr3_nt: TGTGCCAGCAGCTTAGATGCCGGGACAGACTATGGCTACACCTTC
cdr3_aa: CASSLDAGTDYGYTF

v_call: TRBV5-4
clone_size: .
j_call: TRBJ1-2
d_call: TRBD1
cdr3_nt: TGTGCCAGCAGCGATTCCCGGGACAGCCCTTTTGGCTACACCTTC
cdr3_aa: CASSDSRDSPFGYTF

v_call: TRBV6-5
clone_size: .
j_call: TRBJ1-2
d_call: TRBD1
cdr3_nt: TGTGCCAGCAGTTCGGACAGGAACTATGGCTACACCTTC
cdr3_aa: CASSSDRNYGYTF

v_call: TRBV4-3
clone_size: .
j_call: TRBJ2-7
d_call: TRBD1
cdr3_nt: TGCGCCAGCAGCCAAGACAGGGGGCGCTCACGGGAGCAGTACTTC
cdr3_aa: CASSQDRGRSREQYF

v_call: TRBV6-1
clone_size: .
j_call: TRBJ1-6
d_call: TRBD1
cdr3_nt: TGTGCCAGCACCTCAGGGGGCGCAGGTAATTCACCCCTCCACTTT
cdr3_aa: CASTSGGAGNSPLHF

v_call: TRBV6-5
clone_size: once
j_call: TRBJ2-5
d_call: TRBD2
cdr3_nt: TGTGCCAGCAGTTACTCGACTGGGGAGGGTCGGGAGACCCAGTACTTC
cdr3_aa: CASSYSTGEGRETQYF

v_call: TRBV6-5
clone_size: few
j_call: TRBJ1-1
d_call: .
cdr3_nt: TGTGCCAGCAGTCTACTTATGAACACTGAAGCTTTCTTT
cdr3_aa: CASSLLMNTEAFF

v_call: TRBV5-4
clone_size: .
j_call: TRBJ1-1
d_call: TRBD1
cdr3_nt: TGTGCCAGCAGGAGACAGGGGGCGGACACTGAAGCTTTCTTT
cdr3_aa: CASRRQGADTEAFF

v_call: TRBV5-1
clone_size: once
j_call: TRBJ2-1
d_call: .
cdr3_nt: TGCGCCAGCATGAACAGGCTCTCCTACAATGAGCAGTTCTTC
cdr3_aa: CASMNRLSYNEQFF

v_call: TRBV5-6
clone_size: .
j_call: TRBJ2-4
d_call: TRBD1
cdr3_nt: TGTGCCAGCAGCTTGGGGGACAGGGGGCGGGGAGCCAAAAACATTCAGTACTTC
cdr3_aa: CASSLGDRGRGAKNIQYF

v_call: TRBV10-3
clone_size: .
j_call: TRBJ2-3
d_call: .
cdr3_nt: TGTGCCATCAGTGAGTCCGCAGGAGATACGCAGTATTTT
cdr3_aa: CAISESAGDTQYF

v_call: TRBV7-8
clone_size: .
j_call: TRBJ1-2
d_call: TRBD1
cdr3_nt: TGTGCCAGCAGCTCCCGACAGGGCGCCTATGGCTACACCTTC
cdr3_aa: CASSSRQGAYGYTF

v_call: TRBV7-2
clone_size: .
j_call: TRBJ2-7
d_call: TRBD2
cdr3_nt: TGTGCCAGCAGCTCTTCGACGGTAGCTAGCGGCTACGAGCAGTACTTC
cdr3_aa: CASSSSTVASGYEQYF

v_call: TRBV30
clone_size: .
j_call: TRBJ1-1
d_call: TRBD1
cdr3_nt: TGTGCCTGGAGTCCCGGGACAGGGGGAACTGAAGCTTTCTTT
cdr3_aa: CAWSPGTGGTEAFF